Listed below are T cell receptor beta chains from one sample, sequenced in a study of early T cells in non-severe SARS-CoV-2 infection. MiXCR was run by TCRdb on the 5' RACE reads, yielding one entry per CDR3 protein. The table records 69,000 or so distinct CDR3 sequences, roughly 13% of them present only once. Sequencing used whole blood. These receptor sequences come from an adult who was a healthcare worker with PCR-confirmed SARS-CoV-2 infection or an uninfected control (not recorded which). Both conserved end residues are part of each CDR3. Each record gives: V gene, clone size, CDR3 protein. Not all rows give a size; the values are once, few, many and, for expanded clones, a class.

TRBV28,-,CASSAYRGTYNSPLHF
TRBV5-1,few,CASSLDRFGDRIYEQYF
TRBV30,many,CAWSPLGTGDKQYF
TRBV7-2,many,CASSSRDTQYF
TRBV29-1,few,CSVYLGSYEQYF
TRBV5-1,many,CASSSTSGGRDTQYF
TRBV13,-,CASSFDRVPGELFF
TRBV6-2/TRBV6-3,few,CASSYSASGRGGELFF
TRBV7-2,-,CASSLVAGKYEQYF
TRBV5-1,few,CASRWTSGSGGELFF
TRBV6-2/TRBV6-3,many,CASSYSRDIPAEQYF
TRBV6-6,few,CASSSSGGQRSGANVLTF
TRBV7-9,-,CASSLTSGGEETQYF
TRBV9,-,CASTSTVFRGEQFF
TRBV5-1,once,CASSLAPSGSSRGEMFF
TRBV4-2,few,CASSQPLAGGNEQYF
TRBV6-6,-,CASSRDDRVRFGQPQHF
TRBV20-1,-,CSAPLARNTEAFF
TRBV6-2/TRBV6-3,many,CASSSGLSYGYTF
TRBV18,few,CASSLGEDTEAFF
TRBV6-2/TRBV6-3,-,CASSTGGGLKFF
TRBV7-2,many,CASSLAVGRILGDTQYF
TRBV29-1,few,CSVEGLMNTEAFF
TRBV10-3,many,CATLQGFLYEQYF
TRBV4-2,many,CASSQSGADGETQYF
TRBV12-3/TRBV12-4,-,CASRQGQGLNTEAFF
TRBV3-1,few,CASSQAGYTGELFF
TRBV7-2,many,CASSGVSYEQYF
TRBV6-5,-,CASRADSSYEQYF
TRBV19,-,CASNGRGLGEKLFF
TRBV4-2,many,CASSQVRAYEQYF
TRBV14,-,CASSQGLAGALNTGELFF
TRBV2,few,CASSVKAVGTEAFF
TRBV6-1,many,CASRAGGQVTDTQYF
TRBV4-3,many,CASSPVRGEQYF
TRBV5-1,few,CASRYRQSDGYTF
TRBV29-1,many,CSVDWDRGATF
TRBV5-1,-,CASSSGRGEGEQYF